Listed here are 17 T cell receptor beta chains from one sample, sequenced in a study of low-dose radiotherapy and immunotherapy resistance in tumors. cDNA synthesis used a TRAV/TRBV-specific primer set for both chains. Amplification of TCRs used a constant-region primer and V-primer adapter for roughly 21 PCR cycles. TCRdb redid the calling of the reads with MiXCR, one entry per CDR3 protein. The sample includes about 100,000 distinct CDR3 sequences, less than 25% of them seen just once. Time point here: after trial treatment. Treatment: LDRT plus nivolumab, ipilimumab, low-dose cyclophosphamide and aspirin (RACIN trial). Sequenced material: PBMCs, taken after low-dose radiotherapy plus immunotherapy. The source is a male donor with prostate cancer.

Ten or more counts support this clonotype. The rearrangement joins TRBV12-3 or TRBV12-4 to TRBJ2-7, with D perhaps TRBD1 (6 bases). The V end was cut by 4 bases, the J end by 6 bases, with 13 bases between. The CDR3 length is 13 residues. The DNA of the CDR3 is TGTGCCAGCAGTTCACAGGGCCTAGCCGAGCAGTACTTC. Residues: CASSSQGLAEQYF.

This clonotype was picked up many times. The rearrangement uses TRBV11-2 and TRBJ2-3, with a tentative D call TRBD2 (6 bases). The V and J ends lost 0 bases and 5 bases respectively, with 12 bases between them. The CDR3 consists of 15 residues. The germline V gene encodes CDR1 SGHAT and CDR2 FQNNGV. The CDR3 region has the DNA TGTGCCAGCAGCTTAGATCCGGGAGCGCAAGATACGCAGTATTTT. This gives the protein CASSLDPGAQDTQYF. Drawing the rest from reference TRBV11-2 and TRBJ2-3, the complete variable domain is EAGVAQSPRYKIIEKRQSVAFWCNPISGHATLYWYQQILGQGPKLLIQFQNNGVVDDSQLPKDRFSAERLKGVDSTLKIQPAKLEDSAVYLCASSLDPGAQDTQYFGPGTRLTVL.

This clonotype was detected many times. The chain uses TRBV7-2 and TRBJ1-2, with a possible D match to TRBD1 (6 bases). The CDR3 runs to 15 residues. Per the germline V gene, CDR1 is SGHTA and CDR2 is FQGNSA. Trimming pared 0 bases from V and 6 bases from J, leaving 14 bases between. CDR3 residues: CASSLALGGAHGYTF. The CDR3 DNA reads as TGTGCCAGCAGCTTAGCGCTTGGGGGCGCGCATGGCTACACCTTC. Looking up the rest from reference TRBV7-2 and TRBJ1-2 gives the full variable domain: GAGVSQSPSNKVTEKGKDVELRCDPISGHTALYWYRQSLGQGLEFLIYFQGNSAPDKSGLPSDRFSAERTGGSVSTLTIQRTQQEDSAVYLCASSLALGGAHGYTFGSGTRLTVV.

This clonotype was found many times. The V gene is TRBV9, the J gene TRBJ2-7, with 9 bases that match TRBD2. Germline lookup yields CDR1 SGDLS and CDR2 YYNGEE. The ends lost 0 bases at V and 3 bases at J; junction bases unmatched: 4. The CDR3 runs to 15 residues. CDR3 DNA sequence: TGTGCCAGCAGCGTAGCGAGCGGGGGGATCTACGAGCAGTACTTC. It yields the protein CASSVASGGIYEQYF.

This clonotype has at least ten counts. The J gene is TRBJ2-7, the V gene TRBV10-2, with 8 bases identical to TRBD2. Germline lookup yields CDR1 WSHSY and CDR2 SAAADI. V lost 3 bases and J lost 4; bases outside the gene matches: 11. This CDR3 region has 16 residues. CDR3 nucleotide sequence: TGCGCCAGCAGTGAATTGGCCACTAGCGGATTATACGAGCAGTACTTC. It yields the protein CASSELATSGLYEQYF.

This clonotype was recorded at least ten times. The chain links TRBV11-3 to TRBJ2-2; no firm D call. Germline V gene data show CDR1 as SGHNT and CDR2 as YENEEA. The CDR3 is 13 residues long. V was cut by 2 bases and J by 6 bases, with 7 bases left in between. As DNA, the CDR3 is TGTGCCAGCAGCTTACAGAGTCCCGGGGAGCTGTTTTTT. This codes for CASSLQSPGELFF.

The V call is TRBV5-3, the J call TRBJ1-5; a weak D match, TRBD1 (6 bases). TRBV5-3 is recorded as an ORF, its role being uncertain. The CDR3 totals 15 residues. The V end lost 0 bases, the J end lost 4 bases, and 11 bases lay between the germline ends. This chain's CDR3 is CARSLVTGKNQPQHF. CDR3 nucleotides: TGTGCCAGAAGCTTGGTAACAGGGAAGAATCAGCCCCAGCATTTT.

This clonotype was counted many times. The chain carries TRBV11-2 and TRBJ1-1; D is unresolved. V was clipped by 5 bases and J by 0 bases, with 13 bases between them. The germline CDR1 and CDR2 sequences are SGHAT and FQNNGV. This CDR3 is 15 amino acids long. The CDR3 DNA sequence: TGTGCCAGCAGCCCCCCCCGGGCTGTGAACACTGAAGCTTTCTTT. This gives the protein CASSPPRAVNTEAFF.

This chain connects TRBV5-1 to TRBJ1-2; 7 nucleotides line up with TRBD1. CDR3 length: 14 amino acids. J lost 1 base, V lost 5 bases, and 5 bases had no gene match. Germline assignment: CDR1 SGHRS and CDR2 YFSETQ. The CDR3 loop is CASRSDRVNYGYTF. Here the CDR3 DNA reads TGCGCCAGCAGGAGCGACAGGGTTAACTATGGCTACACCTTC.

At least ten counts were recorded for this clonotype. This CDR3 reads CASSITSGGAESDTQYF. CDR3 nucleotide sequence: TGTGCCAGTAGTATCACTAGCGGGGGGGCCGAGTCAGATACGCAGTATTTT. The chain is built from TRBV19 and TRBJ2-3; 13 bases fit TRBD2. The germline gives CDR1 LNHDA, CDR2 SQIVND (reference sequence). The CDR3 has 17 amino acids. J gave up 4 bases and V 3 bases, and 7 bases lay outside the gene matches.

The CDR3 loop reads CAISEGGRLSGNTIYF. The CDR3 region has the DNA TGTGCCATCAGTGAGGGGGGCCGCCTCTCTGGAAACACCATATATTTT. V usage is TRBV10-3 and J usage is TRBJ1-3; TRBD1 is a possible D gene (6 bases). V was cut by 2 bases and J by 0 bases, with 11 bases left in between. The CDR3 has 16 residues. Germline V CDR1 and CDR2: ENHRY, SYGVKD.

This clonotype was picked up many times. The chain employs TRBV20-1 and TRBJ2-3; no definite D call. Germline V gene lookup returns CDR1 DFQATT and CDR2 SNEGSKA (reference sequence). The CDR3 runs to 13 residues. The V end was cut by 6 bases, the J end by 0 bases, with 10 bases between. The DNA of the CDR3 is TGCAGTGCCCCCGAACAAAGCACAGATACGCAGTATTTT. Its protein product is CSAPEQSTDTQYF.

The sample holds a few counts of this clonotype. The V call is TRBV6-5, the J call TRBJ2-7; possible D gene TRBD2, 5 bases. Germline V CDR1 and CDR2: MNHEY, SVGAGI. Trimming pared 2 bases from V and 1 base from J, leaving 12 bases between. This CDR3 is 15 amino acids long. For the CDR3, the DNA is TGTGCCAGCAGTTACGAGGGTAGAAAATCCTACGAGCAGTACTTC. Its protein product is CASSYEGRKSYEQYF.

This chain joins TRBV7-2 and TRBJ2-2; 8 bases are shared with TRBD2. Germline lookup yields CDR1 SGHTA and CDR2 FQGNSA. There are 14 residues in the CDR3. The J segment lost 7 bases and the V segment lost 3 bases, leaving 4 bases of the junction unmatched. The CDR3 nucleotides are TGTGCCAGCAGCTTTGGCGGGGGGTTCGGGGAGCTGTTTTTT. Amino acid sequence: CASSFGGGFGELFF.

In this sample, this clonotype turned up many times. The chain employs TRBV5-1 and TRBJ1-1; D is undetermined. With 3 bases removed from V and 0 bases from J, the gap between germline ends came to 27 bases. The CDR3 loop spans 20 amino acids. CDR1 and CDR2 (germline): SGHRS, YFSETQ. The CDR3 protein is CASSWGMGGSLRVMNTEAFF. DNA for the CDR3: TGCGCCAGCAGCTGGGGAATGGGCGGCAGCCTGAGGGTTATGAACACTGAAGCTTTCTTT.

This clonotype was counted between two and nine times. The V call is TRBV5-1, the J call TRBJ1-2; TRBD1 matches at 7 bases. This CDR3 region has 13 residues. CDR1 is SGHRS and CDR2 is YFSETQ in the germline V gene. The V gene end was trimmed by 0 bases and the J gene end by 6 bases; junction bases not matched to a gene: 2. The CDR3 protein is CASSLGQGHGYTF. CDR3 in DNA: TGCGCCAGCAGCTTGGGACAGGGCCATGGCTACACCTTC.

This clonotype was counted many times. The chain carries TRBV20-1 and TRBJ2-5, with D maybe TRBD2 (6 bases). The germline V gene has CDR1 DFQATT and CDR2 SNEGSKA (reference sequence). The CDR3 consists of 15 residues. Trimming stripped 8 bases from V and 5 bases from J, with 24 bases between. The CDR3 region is CSIQRETSSGETQYF. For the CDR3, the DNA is TGCAGTATCCAGAGAGAAACTAGCTCGGGGGAGACCCAGTACTTC.